Listed below are T cell receptor beta chains from one sample, sequenced in a study of CD8 T cells in Susac syndrome. A single record per CDR3 protein comes from TCRdb applying MiXCR to the immunoSEQ multiplex PCR reads. The sample shows more than 200,000 distinct CDR3 sequences, just over 90% of them seen only once. Sequenced material: CD4+ T cells from PBMCs. These receptors came from a human donor with multiple sclerosis. The CDR3 runs from the conserved cysteine through the conserved F or W. A D gene is named only where the DNA matches it firmly. For some rows the clone size is stated as once, few or many, or as a class when expanded; others skip it.

V gene	CDR3 length	D gene	clone size	J gene	CDR3 protein	CDR3 DNA
TRBV5-6	14	.	.	TRBJ2-3	CASSWDGNWDTQYF	TGTGCCAGCAGTTGGGACGGAAATTGGGATACGCAGTATTTT
TRBV20-1	15	TRBD1	.	TRBJ1-2	CSAQMGQVEVYGYTF	TGCAGTGCTCAGATGGGACAGGTCGAGGTCTATGGCTACACCTTC
TRBV10-3	13	.	.	TRBJ2-7	CAISDRVAYEQYF	TGTGCCATCAGTGACCGGGTGGCCTACGAGCAGTACTTC
TRBV7-2	13	.	.	TRBJ1-1	CASGGWRNTEAFF	TGTGCCAGCGGGGGGTGGAGGAACACTGAAGCTTTCTTT
TRBV5-4	14	.	.	TRBJ1-6	CASSLVAGNSPLHF	TGTGCCAGCAGCTTGGTAGCGGGTAATTCACCCCTCCACTTT
TRBV4-1	17	TRBD2	.	TRBJ2-5	CASSQRTSGGIGETQYF	TGCGCCAGCAGCCAAAGGACTAGCGGGGGGATCGGAGAGACCCAGTACTTC
TRBV7-9	16	.	.	TRBJ2-5	CASSLATPGSSLPQYF	TGTGCCAGCAGCTTAGCCACCCCCGGGAGCTCGCTCCCCCAGTACTTC
TRBV3-1	15	TRBD1	.	TRBJ1-5	CASSQSGTGYQPQHF	TGTGCCAGCAGCCAATCCGGGACAGGGTATCAGCCCCAGCATTTT
TRBV23-1	17	TRBD2	once	TRBJ2-3	CASSQCTAGDSTDTQYF	TGCGCCAGCAGTCAATGCACAGCGGGAGATTCCACAGATACGCAGTATTTT
TRBV28	17	.	.	TRBJ1-4	CASKAPGPGFRFGKLFF	TGTGCCAGCAAAGCACCGGGACCCGGCTTTCGATTCGGAAAACTGTTTTTT
TRBV30	13	TRBD2	.	TRBJ2-1	CAWSWGGDNEQFF	TGTGCCTGGAGTTGGGGAGGGGACAATGAGCAGTTCTTC
TRBV28	14	.	.	TRBJ1-1	CASSPPQGYTEAFF	TGTGCCAGCAGTCCCCCCCAGGGGTACACTGAAGCTTTCTTT
TRBV7-9	15	TRBD1	.	TRBJ1-4	CASSSGTGDNEKLFF	TGTGCCAGCAGCTCAGGGACAGGGGATAATGAAAAACTGTTTTTT
TRBV11-2	17	TRBD2	.	TRBJ2-7	CASSHYTSGSSSYEQYF	TGTGCCAGCAGCCATTATACTAGCGGCTCGAGCTCCTACGAGCAGTACTTC
TRBV27	16	TRBD2	.	TRBJ2-1	CASSRLGREGSNEQFF	TGTGCCAGCAGCCGCTTGGGGCGGGAGGGATCCAATGAGCAGTTCTTC
TRBV3-1	13	.	.	TRBJ2-5	CASSQIGGETQYF	TGTGCCAGCAGCCAAATCGGCGGTGAGACCCAGTACTTC
TRBV7-2	16	TRBD2	.	TRBJ2-5	CASSARSRDYQETQYF	TGTGCCAGCAGCGCCAGATCCCGGGACTATCAAGAGACCCAGTACTTC
TRBV5-1	14	.	.	TRBJ2-7	CASSLGLDRYEQYF	TGCGCCAGCAGCTTGGGACTAGACCGGTACGAGCAGTACTTC
TRBV14	16	TRBD1	.	TRBJ2-5	CASSGAGTGLPETQYF	TGTGCCAGCAGCGGAGCCGGGACAGGCCTTCCAGAGACCCAGTACTTC
TRBV6-6	14	.	few	TRBJ1-1	CASSHRGRDTEAFF	TGTGCCAGCAGCCACCGGGGTAGGGACACTGAAGCTTTCTTT
TRBV5-1	16	TRBD1	.	TRBJ1-4	CASSLALGTANEKLFF	TGCGCCAGCAGCTTGGCCTTGGGGACAGCTAATGAAAAACTGTTTTTT
TRBV20-1	14	TRBD2	.	TRBJ2-3	CSASLTGGRDTQYF	TGCAGTGCTAGTCTCACGGGGGGGCGGGATACGCAGTATTTT
TRBV20-1	12	TRBD2	.	TRBJ2-5	CSVTGGQETQYF	TGCAGTGTGACGGGAGGCCAAGAGACCCAGTACTTC
TRBV19	12	.	.	TRBJ2-3	CASSNLRDPQYF	TGTGCCAGTAGTAATCTGCGAGATCCGCAGTATTTT
TRBV18	15	TRBD1	.	TRBJ1-4	CASSPPGQGNRKLFF	TGTGCCAGCTCACCACCGGGACAGGGTAACCGAAAACTGTTTTTT
TRBV3-1	14	.	few	TRBJ2-7	CASSQDRSSYEQYF	TGTGCCAGCAGCCAAGACCGGAGCTCCTACGAGCAGTACTTC
TRBV19	15	.	.	TRBJ1-1	CASSIGTGANTEAFF	TGTGCCAGTAGTATAGGCACGGGGGCGAACACTGAAGCTTTCTTT
TRBV7-9	18	TRBD1	.	TRBJ1-5	CASSLGPGQGRLRQPQHF	TGTGCCAGCAGCTTAGGTCCTGGACAGGGCCGGCTCCGTCAGCCCCAGCATTTT
TRBV5-1	16	TRBD2	.	TRBJ2-2	CASSLIAGSTTGELFF	TGCGCCAGCAGCTTGATAGCGGGGAGCACCACCGGGGAGCTGTTTTTT
TRBV12-3/TRBV12-4	13	.	.	TRBJ1-1	CASSLRGATEAFF	TGTGCCAGCAGTTTGCGGGGGGCCACTGAAGCTTTCTTT
TRBV5-1	15	.	.	TRBJ2-7	CASSPGSPRRYEQYF	TGCGCCAGCAGCCCGGGGAGCCCCCGTCGTTACGAGCAGTACTTC
TRBV30	13	.	.	TRBJ1-4	CAAPTADGEKLFF	TGTGCCGCCCCGACGGCTGACGGAGAAAAACTGTTTTTT
TRBV20-1	13	.	.	TRBJ1-4	CSAAGADNEKLFF	TGCAGTGCAGCCGGGGCCGATAATGAAAAACTGTTTTTT
TRBV20-1	13	TRBD2	.	TRBJ2-5	CSAGSGGPETQYF	TGCAGTGCTGGCAGCGGGGGCCCAGAGACCCAGTACTTC
TRBV15	20	TRBD2	.	TRBJ2-1	CATSSPLGTSGIRSYNEQFF	TGTGCCACCAGCAGCCCCCTCGGGACTAGCGGGATCCGCTCCTACAATGAGCAGTTCTTC
TRBV4-1	16	.	.	TRBJ1-5	CASRPTRGPSNQPQHF	TGCGCCAGCAGGCCGACCCGGGGCCCTAGCAATCAGCCCCAGCATTTT
TRBV20-1	19	TRBD1	.	TRBJ1-5	CSARDHNLRQDRGGQPQHF	TGCAGTGCAAGAGACCATAATTTGCGTCAGGACAGGGGCGGGCAGCCCCAGCATTTT